This T cell receptor beta chain stems from a study of T cell responses to AZD1222 COVID-19 vaccine. Study-wide findings and caveats: As reported, nearly half of all spike-specific TCRs target variant regions that are unmutated.

About this clone itself: Its antigen is unknown.

From germline, CDR1 is MNHNS and CDR2 SASEGT. After removal of 2 bases from V and 6 bases from J, the junction contained 9 bases not matched to a gene. CDR3 length equals 15 residues. TCRdb keeps only in-frame clones here, not all; method: immunoSEQ multiplex PCR. The table has approximately 110,000 clones, approximately 84% seen once. Sample: peripheral blood, taken on day 0 of AZD1222 vaccination. This sequence joins TRBV6-1 and TRBJ2-7; TRBD1 aligns across 8 bases. The TCR comes from an adult in good health. This CDR3 is CASSEPGRGQFEQYF. CDR3 DNA sequence: TGTGCCAGCAGTGAACCCGGCAGGGGGCAATTCGAGCAGTACTTC.